A selection of T cell receptor beta chains follows, all from one sample in a study of cytomegalovirus exposure and HLA in healthy donors. Measured with immunoSEQ multiplex PCR; TCRdb has only the in-frame clones, and not every one. The repertoire holds about 130,000 clones, more than 65% seen once, with roughly 13% in the top ten. The sequencing input was PBMCs. The receptors here all came from a woman aged 40 to 50 in good health and CMV-seropositive. The CDR3 runs from the conserved cysteine through the conserved F or W. Each record gives: clone size, V gene, J gene, D gene, CDR3 protein, CDR3 DNA. A D gene is named only where the DNA matches it firmly. Only some rows state a clone size, as once, few, many or a class for expanded clones.

few,TRBV28,TRBJ1-1,.,CASSLRAGRAFF,TGTGCCAGCAGTTTACGGGCAGGGCGGGCTTTCTTT
.,TRBV19,TRBJ2-7,.,CASSPTQGYEQYF,TGTGCCAGTAGTCCCACACAGGGTTACGAGCAGTACTTC
.,TRBV28,TRBJ2-6,.,CASSFSLSGANVLTF,TGTGCCAGCAGTTTCTCACTCTCTGGGGCCAACGTCCTGACTTTC
.,TRBV4-1,TRBJ2-7,TRBD2,CASSQEGLAAYEQYF,TGCGCCAGCAGCCAAGAAGGGCTAGCGGCCTACGAGCAGTACTTC
once,TRBV5-1,TRBJ2-7,TRBD1,CASSLWDSSYEQYF,TGCGCCAGCAGCTTATGGGACAGCTCCTACGAGCAGTACTTC
.,TRBV28,TRBJ1-1,.,CASAPLAVPEAFF,TGTGCCAGCGCCCCCCTGGCGGTCCCCGAAGCTTTCTTT
.,TRBV18,TRBJ1-4,.,CASSPGGPPEKLFF,TGTGCCAGCTCACCGGGGGGGCCGCCTGAAAAACTGTTTTTT
once,TRBV15,TRBJ2-1,.,CATSRGPVNEQFF,TGTGCCACCAGCAGAGGTCCCGTCAATGAGCAGTTCTTC
.,TRBV2,TRBJ2-2,TRBD2,CAILTSATGELFF,TGTGCCATCCTGACTAGCGCCACCGGGGAGCTGTTTTTT
.,TRBV28,TRBJ2-1,TRBD2,CASSSGGARLNEQFF,TGTGCCAGCAGTTCGGGGGGGGCGCGGTTGAATGAGCAGTTCTTC
.,TRBV28,TRBJ1-1,TRBD1,CASSSLGGGNTEAFF,TGTGCCAGCAGTTCTTTAGGGGGCGGAAACACTGAAGCTTTCTTT
.,TRBV5-5,TRBJ2-5,.,CASSFSETQYF,TGTGCCAGCAGCTTCTCGGAGACCCAGTACTTC
.,TRBV7-9,TRBJ2-2,.,CASSFIKNTGELFF,TGTGCCAGCAGCTTTATAAAGAACACCGGGGAGCTGTTTTTT
few,TRBV5-4,TRBJ2-1,TRBD2,CASSLDGGSSYNEQFF,TGTGCCAGCAGCTTGGATGGCGGGAGCTCCTACAATGAGCAGTTCTTC
.,TRBV5-5,TRBJ2-7,TRBD1,CASSLEGQPFYEQYF,TGTGCCAGCAGCTTGGAGGGACAGCCCTTCTACGAGCAGTACTTC
few,TRBV19,TRBJ1-3,.,CASSIRDTDSGNTIYF,TGTGCCAGTAGTATCCGGGACACCGACTCTGGAAACACCATATATTTT